These 26 T cell receptor beta chains share one sample of origin, sequenced in a study of early T cells in non-severe SARS-CoV-2 infection. TCRdb itself ran the 5' RACE reads through MiXCR, one entry per CDR3 protein. Of 75,000 to 100,000 distinct CDR3 sequences in the sample, 16% were seen once. The specimen sequenced was whole blood. These receptors were obtained from an adult who was a healthcare worker with PCR-confirmed SARS-CoV-2 infection or an uninfected control (not recorded which).

The chain links TRBV6-2 or TRBV6-3 to TRBJ2-2; D is possibly TRBD2 (6 bases). This CDR3 has 13 amino acids. CDR1 is MNHEY and CDR2 is SVGEGT in the germline V gene. Trimming shortened V by 8 bases and J by 2 bases, and 9 bases separated the two germline ends. The CDR3 coding sequence is TGTGCCAGCGAGGGACTTAACACCGGGGAGCTGTTTTTT. This sequence encodes CASEGLNTGELFF.

This clonotype was counted a single time. The V call is TRBV11-2, the J call TRBJ2-3; 8 bases agree with TRBD2. Germline loops: CDR1 SGHAT, CDR2 FQNNGV. The CDR3 consists of 16 residues. Trimming removed 5 bases from V and 5 bases from J; junction bases left unmatched: 12. CDR3 region: CASSPRAGEDGDTQYF. The CDR3 DNA reads as TGTGCCAGCAGCCCGCGAGCGGGAGAGGACGGAGATACGCAGTATTTT.

The chain employs TRBV27 and TRBJ1-6; D unresolved. Per the germline V gene, CDR1 is MNHEY and CDR2 is SMNVEV (reference sequence). This CDR3 is built from 14 residues. Between the trimmed V and J ends, which lost 5 bases and 8 bases, there was a span of 13 bases. The CDR3 bases are TGTGCCAGCAGTCCACTCGGGCTGGATTCACCCCTCCACTTT. This gives the protein CASSPLGLDSPLHF.

This clonotype appeared a few times. This chain joins TRBV12-3 or TRBV12-4 and TRBJ2-5; 10 bases map to TRBD2. The J segment lost 2 bases and the V segment lost 5 bases, leaving 8 bases of the junction unmatched. This CDR3 has 16 residues. The CDR3 nucleotides are TGTGCCAGCAGTCCCATAGCGGGAGGTCAACAAGAGACCCAGTACTTC. Its protein product is CASSPIAGGQQETQYF.

The rearrangement joins TRBV27 to TRBJ2-5, with TRBD2 matching over 11 bases. The CDR3 extends over 15 amino acids. Germline V lookup: CDR1 MNHEY, CDR2 SMNVEV (reference sequence). The V gene end was trimmed by 6 bases and the J gene end by 5 bases; junction bases not matched to a gene: 8. The CDR3 protein is CASRRLAGSEETQYF. The CDR3, as DNA: TGTGCCAGCAGAAGACTAGCGGGAAGCGAGGAGACCCAGTACTTC.

This clonotype appeared a few times. The rearrangement uses TRBV11-2 and TRBJ1-1, with D possibly matching TRBD1 (5 bases). The V end lost 4 bases, the J end lost 8 bases, and 14 bases lay between the germline ends. Germline CDR1 reads SGHAT; CDR2 reads FQNNGV. The CDR3 consists of 13 residues. The CDR3 reads CASSSWDSGEAFF. The CDR3 region has the DNA TGTGCCAGCAGCTCATGGGACTCTGGGGAAGCTTTCTTT.

This clonotype was picked up one time. J is TRBJ2-7 and V is TRBV7-9; TRBD1 is a possible D gene (5 bases). The CDR3 contains 12 residues. Germline CDR1 is SEHNR and CDR2 is FQNEAQ (reference sequence). V was pared by 5 bases and J by 3 bases, with 8 bases between. The CDR3 DNA reads as TGTGCCAGCAGCAGACAGCACTACGAGCAGTACTTC. It translates to CASSRQHYEQYF.

As regards this clonotype: Possible read error: a much larger clone is one base away. The chain carries TRBV7-2 and TRBJ2-7; no definite D call. The CDR3 consists of 14 residues. Germline CDR1 is SGHTA and CDR2 is FQGNSA. Between the trimmed V and J ends, which lost 1 base and 0 bases, there was a span of 7 bases. CDR3 coding DNA: TGTGCCAGCAGCTTAGAACAGAACTCCTACGAGCAGTACTTC. Translated: CASSLEQNSYEQYF.

This clonotype turned up a few times. Here the CDR3 reads CASSLPGTDTQYF. CDR3 nucleotides: TGTGCCAGCAGTTTACCCGGAACAGATACGCAGTATTTT. The J gene is TRBJ2-3, the V gene TRBV12-3 or TRBV12-4, with D hard to call. CDR3 length equals 13 residues. Trimming took 2 bases from V and 3 from J, leaving 6 bases between them.

The chain combines TRBV18 with TRBJ2-1, with D hard to call. The germline V gene encodes CDR1 KGHSH and CDR2 LQKENI. Trimming removed 2 bases from V and 11 bases from J, with 16 bases in between. This CDR3 is built from 14 residues. Written as DNA, the CDR3 is TGTGCCAGCTCACCAACTCGGACGCAAGATAAGCAGTTCTTC. This translates into CASSPTRTQDKQFF.

This chain connects TRBV7-9 to TRBJ2-1, with D tentatively TRBD2 (6 bases). Trimming removed 1 base from V and 4 bases from J, with 11 bases in between. CDR1 and CDR2 (germline): SEHNR, FQNEAQ (reference sequence). The CDR3 is 15 residues long. This CDR3 reads CASSLGRGEYNEQFF. For the CDR3, the DNA is TGTGCCAGCAGCTTAGGGCGGGGAGAGTACAATGAGCAGTTCTTC. Full variable domain (rest looked up from reference TRBV7-9 and TRBJ2-1): DTGVSQNPRHKITKRGQNVTFRCDPISEHNRLYWYRQTLGQGPEFLTYFQNEAQLEKSRLLSDRFSAERPKGSFSTLEIQRTEQGDSAMYLCASSLGRGEYNEQFFGPGTRLTVL.

The chain joins TRBV20-1 to TRBJ2-5; TRBD1 matches 10 bases. From germline, CDR1 is DFQATT and CDR2 SNEGSKA (reference sequence). V lost 3 bases to trimming and J lost 4 bases; unmatched junction nucleotides: 8. This CDR3 region has 15 residues. CDR3 loop: CSASPLDRGGETQYF. The CDR3 bases are TGCAGTGCTAGTCCCTTGGACAGGGGGGGAGAGACCCAGTACTTC.

This clonotype was seen at least ten times. This chain connects TRBV7-2 to TRBJ2-3; D might be TRBD2 (5 bases). This CDR3 has 16 amino acids. Trimming cost V 1 base and J 0 bases, with 11 bases left between them. Germline lookup yields CDR1 SGHTA and CDR2 FQGNSA. The CDR3 DNA is TGTGCCAGCAGCTTAGTCTCGGGAAAAAGCACAGATACGCAGTATTTT. Amino acids: CASSLVSGKSTDTQYF.

This chain links TRBV6-4 with TRBJ2-1; D is possibly TRBD1 or TRBD2 (5 bases each). The CDR3 consists of 14 residues. Trimming stripped 5 bases from V and 7 bases from J, with 15 bases between. Germline CDR1 is MRHNA and CDR2 is SNTAGT. This chain's CDR3 is CASSRLVGTNEQFF. The DNA for the CDR3 is TGTGCCAGCAGTCGGCTAGTTGGGACGAATGAGCAGTTCTTC.

The J gene is TRBJ1-1, the V gene TRBV19; D remains ambiguous. Germline lookup yields CDR1 LNHDA and CDR2 SQIVND (reference sequence). There are 13 residues in the CDR3. Trimming left V 7 bases short and J 3 bases short, with 12 bases between. CDR3 coding DNA: TGTGCCAGTAAGTGGGTAACGGACACTGAAGCTTTCTTT. As protein: CASKWVTDTEAFF.

In this sample, this clonotype turned up a few times. The chain recombines TRBV7-2 with TRBJ2-1; 7 nucleotides align to TRBD2. CDR3 length: 16 residues. V lost 5 bases, J lost 0 bases, and 7 bases stayed unmatched. Germline values: CDR1 SGHTA, CDR2 FQGNSA. For the CDR3, the DNA is TGTGCCAGCAGCAATATTGGCGGGAGCTCCTACAATGAGCAGTTCTTC. The encoded protein is CASSNIGGSSYNEQFF.

This clonotype was seen a few times. J is TRBJ2-7 and V is TRBV7-2, with 7 bases that match TRBD2. The CDR3 totals 15 residues. V dropped 6 bases and J dropped 4; count of bases not matched to a gene: 12. Germline V gene lookup returns CDR1 SGHTA and CDR2 FQGNSA. CDR3 sequence reads: CASSPLSGESYEQYF. CDR3 bases: TGTGCCAGCAGTCCCCTGAGCGGGGAATCTTACGAGCAGTACTTC.

The chain combines TRBV19 with TRBJ2-7; the D gene could be TRBD1 or TRBD2 (5 bases each). The length of the CDR3 is 16 residues. CDR1 is LNHDA and CDR2 is SQIVND in the germline V gene (reference sequence). With 5 bases removed from V and 1 base from J, the gap between germline ends came to 18 bases. The CDR3 coding sequence is TGTGCCAGTAGTCCTCAGGGCCTGCGCGGGTCCTACGAGCAGTACTTC. Its translation: CASSPQGLRGSYEQYF.

V usage is TRBV9 and J usage is TRBJ2-7; D is unresolved. Trimming left V 4 bases short and J 6 bases short, with 14 bases between. The CDR3 loop spans 13 amino acids. Germline values: CDR1 SGDLS, CDR2 YYNGEE. This CDR3 is CASSFHTTTEQYF. As DNA, the CDR3 is TGTGCCAGCAGCTTCCACACCACAACCGAGCAGTACTTC. Together with reference TRBV9 and TRBJ2-7, the CDR3 gives the full variable domain: DSGVTQTPKHLITATGQRVTLRCSPRSGDLSVYWYQQSLDQGLQFLIQYYNGEERAKGNILERFSAQQFPDLHSELNLSSLELGDSALYFCASSFHTTTEQYFGPGTRLTVT.

The rearrangement joins TRBV20-1 to TRBJ1-1; maybe TRBD1 (5 bases). With 3 bases removed from V and 0 bases from J, the gap between germline ends came to 14 bases. The germline CDR1 and CDR2 sequences are DFQATT and SNEGSKA (reference sequence). The CDR3 extends over 15 amino acids. CDR3 nucleotides: TGCAGTGCTAGGGGAGGGACGTCGCTGAACACTGAAGCTTTCTTT. Translation gives CSARGGTSLNTEAFF.

This sequence joins TRBV12-3 or TRBV12-4 and TRBJ2-3, with D tentatively TRBD2 (5 bases). V shed 4 bases and J shed 6 bases, with 11 bases lying between them. This CDR3 has 13 amino acids. As DNA, the CDR3 is TGTGCCAGCAGTTGGGAGAGTCAGGATACGCAGTATTTT. Protein sequence: CASSWESQDTQYF.

This chain joins TRBV28 and TRBJ2-2; no definite D call. Germline CDR1 MDHEN, CDR2 SYDVKM. The CDR3 contains 15 residues. V lost 6 bases and J 1 base, leaving 12 bases between the germline ends. The DNA of the CDR3 is TGTGCCAGCAGCGAGCCCGGAAGGAACACCGGGGAGCTGTTTTTT. Amino acids: CASSEPGRNTGELFF.

This chain joins TRBV24-1 and TRBJ2-1; TRBD1 might be the D (5 bases). The CDR3 totals 14 residues. V was clipped by 7 bases and J by 8 bases, with 17 bases between them. Germline V gene lookup returns CDR1 KGHDR and CDR2 SFDVKD. The DNA for the CDR3 is TGTGCCACCAGCCACCGAGCAGGGCTCGATGAGCAGTTCTTC. As protein: CATSHRAGLDEQFF.

V usage is TRBV18 and J usage is TRBJ2-7; 8 nucleotides align to TRBD1. Germline V gene lookup returns CDR1 KGHSH and CDR2 LQKENI. J gave up 5 bases and V 1 base, and 10 bases lay outside the gene matches. The CDR3 runs to 16 residues. Written as DNA, the CDR3 is TGTGCCAGCTCACCACTACGAAGACAGGGGTGGAACGAGCAGTACTTC. Translating it yields CASSPLRRQGWNEQYF.

J is TRBJ2-7 and V is TRBV27; 9 bases agree with TRBD2. This CDR3 has 14 residues. Trimming at V came to 7 bases and at J to 1 base, leaving 5 bases not matched to a gene. Looked up from germline, CDR1 is MNHEY and CDR2 is SMNVEV (reference sequence). CDR3 in amino acids: CASIPAGGSYEQYF. For the CDR3, the DNA is TGTGCCAGCATCCCAGCGGGAGGTTCCTACGAGCAGTACTTC.

The chain's CDR3 is CASSHQPGQGGLDTQYF. As DNA, the CDR3 is TGTGCCAGCAGCCACCAACCGGGACAGGGTGGATTGGATACGCAGTATTTT. V usage is TRBV5-5 and J usage is TRBJ2-3; TRBD1 matches at 9 bases. V lost 4 bases to trimming and J lost 6 bases; unmatched junction nucleotides: 15. Per the germline V gene, CDR1 is SGHKS and CDR2 is YYEKEE (reference sequence). This CDR3 spans 17 amino acids.